This T cell receptor (beta chain) was captured by sequencing in a study of blood T cells in healthy people across ages. Alongside a J-beta primer mix, a sample-barcoded 5' primer served in a second PCR lasting roughly 7 to 12 cycles. TCRdb ran MiXCR on the 5' RACE reads and lists one entry per CDR3 protein. The sample includes fewer than 900,000 distinct CDR3 sequences, around 40% of them seen just once. The CDR3 runs 17 residues. Trimming removed 4 bases from V and 0 bases from J; junction bases left unmatched: 9. Germline V gene lookup returns CDR1 SGHRS and CDR2 YFSETQ. The source material was blood. This TCR was recovered from a woman in her fifties or sixties in good health. This rearrangement joins TRBV5-1 to TRBJ2-5; 10 bases match TRBD1. The CDR3 region is CASSHGQGGSYQETQYF. CDR3 bases: TGCGCCAGCAGCCACGGACAGGGGGGGTCGTACCAAGAGACCCAGTACTTC.